This note documents a single T cell receptor beta chain sequence. These data belong to a study of T cell changes during pregnancy in multiple sclerosis. The germline V gene encodes CDR1 SGHVS and CDR2 FQNEAQ. The V end was cut by 4 bases, the J end by 6 bases, with 7 bases between. CDR3 length: 12 residues. Sequencing was performed with immunoSEQ multiplex PCR; in TCRdb, only in-frame clones are kept and a portion is missing. The sample shows 80,000 to 100,000 clones, 75% to 95% of them seen only once. The chain combines TRBV7-8 with TRBJ1-5; D remains unclear. This TCR derives from a female donor in good health, enrolled as a control in a pregnancy study. Source: peripheral blood, taken in the second trimester of pregnancy. DNA for the CDR3: TGTGCCAGCAGCTGGGAGCGTCAGCCCCAGCATTTT. Amino acids: CASSWERQPQHF.